This T cell receptor (beta chain) was identified in a study of cytomegalovirus exposure and HLA in healthy donors. General study findings and limits: The authors later found most CMV-associated TCR beta chains appeared HLA-restricted. Most observed TCR sequences were rare, whereas some public TCRs were detected in many donors. A few V segments could not be told apart, such as TRBV6-2 and TRBV6-3, and were left out.

Donors had nominal health at sampling but likely had unrecorded immune exposures. Germline V CDR1 and CDR2: SGHTS, YDEGEE. Germline trimming cut 4 bases from V and 2 bases from J; bases unmatched to any gene: 8. This CDR3 has 15 amino acids. Remarks on this clone: Its antigen is not known.

The study ran its PCR with 60 Vbeta and 13 Jbeta primers. Method: immunoSEQ multiplex PCR; TCRdb's copy keeps in-frame clones and lacks some. Found here are about 33,000 clones; the top ten clones hold around 3.4%. This chain joins TRBV5-8 and TRBJ2-7, with 8 bases lining up with TRBD1. The source material was PBMCs. The clonotype was recovered from a man aged 40-49 years in good health and CMV-seronegative. This chain's CDR3 is CASSRGQGWTYEQYF. The DNA for the CDR3 is TGTGCCAGCAGCCGAGGACAGGGTTGGACCTACGAGCAGTACTTC. Filled out from reference TRBV5-8 and TRBJ2-7, the complete variable domain reads EAGVTQSPTHLIKTRGQQATLRCSPISGHTSVYWYQQALGLGLQFLLWYDEGEERNRGNFPPRFSGRQFPNYSSELNVNALELEDSALYLCASSRGQGWTYEQYFGPGTRLTVT.